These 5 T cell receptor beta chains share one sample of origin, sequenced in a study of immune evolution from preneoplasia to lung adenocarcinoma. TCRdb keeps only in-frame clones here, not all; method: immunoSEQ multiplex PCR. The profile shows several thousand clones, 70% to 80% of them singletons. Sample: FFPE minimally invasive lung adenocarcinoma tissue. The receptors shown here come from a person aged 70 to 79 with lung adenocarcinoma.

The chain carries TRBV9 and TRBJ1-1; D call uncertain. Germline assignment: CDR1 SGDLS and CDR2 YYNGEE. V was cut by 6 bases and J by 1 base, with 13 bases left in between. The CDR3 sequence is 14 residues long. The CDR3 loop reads CASTSGWKNTEAFF. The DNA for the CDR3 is TGTGCCAGCACCAGCGGGTGGAAGAACACTGAAGCTTTCTTT.

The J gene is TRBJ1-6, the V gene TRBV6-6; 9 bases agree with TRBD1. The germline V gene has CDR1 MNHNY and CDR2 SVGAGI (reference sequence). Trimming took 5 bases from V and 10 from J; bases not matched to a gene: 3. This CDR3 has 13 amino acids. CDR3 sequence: CASSDRGNSPLHF. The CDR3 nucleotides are TGTGCCAGCAGTGACAGGGGGAACTCACCCCTCCACTTT.

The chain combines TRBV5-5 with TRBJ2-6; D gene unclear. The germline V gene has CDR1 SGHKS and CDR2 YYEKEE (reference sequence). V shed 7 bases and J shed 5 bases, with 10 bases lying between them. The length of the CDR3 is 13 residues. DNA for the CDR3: TGTGCCAGCGCACAAAGTCGGGCCAACGTCCTGACTTTC. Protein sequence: CASAQSRANVLTF.

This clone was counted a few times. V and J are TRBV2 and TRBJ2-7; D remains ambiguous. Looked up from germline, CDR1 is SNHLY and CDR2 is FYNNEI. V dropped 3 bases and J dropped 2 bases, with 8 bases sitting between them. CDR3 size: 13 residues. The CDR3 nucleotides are TGTGCCAGCAGTGAGGGGTTACCCTACGAGCAGTACTTC. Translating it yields CASSEGLPYEQYF. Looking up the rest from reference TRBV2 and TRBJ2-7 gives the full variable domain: EPEVTQTPSHQVTQMGQEVILRCVPISNHLYFYWYRQILGQKVEFLVSFYNNEISEKSEIFDDQFSVERPDGSNFTLKIRSTKLEDSAMYFCASSEGLPYEQYFGPGTRLTVT.

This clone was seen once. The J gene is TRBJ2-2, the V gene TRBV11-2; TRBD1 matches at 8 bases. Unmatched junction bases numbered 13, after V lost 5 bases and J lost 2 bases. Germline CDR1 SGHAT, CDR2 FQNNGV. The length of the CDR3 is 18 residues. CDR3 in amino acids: CASSQLNRDRKNTGELFF. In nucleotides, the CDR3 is TGTGCCAGCAGCCAATTGAACCGGGACAGGAAAAACACCGGGGAGCTGTTTTTT.